This T cell receptor (beta chain) was identified in a study of blood T cell repertoires in COVID-19. Study information: The origin of the acute and convalescent COVID-19 samples was the United States, Italy and Spain. T cells, B-cell-depleted T cells, or PBMCs provided the cDNA or gDNA that served as material.

Produced via immunoSEQ multiplex PCR; TCRdb's table is partial and in-frame only. In the table there are 120,000 or so clones, about nine tenths of which are singletons. The V and J ends lost 3 bases and 2 bases respectively, with 13 bases between them. This CDR3 contains 16 residues. Germline values: CDR1 KGHDR, CDR2 SFDVKD. Material: peripheral blood. This TCR was recovered from a human donor in a cohort sampled during active COVID-19. J is TRBJ1-5 and V is TRBV24-1, with D possibly matching TRBD1 (6 bases). The CDR3 region is CATSDTGQPGNQPQHF. The CDR3 DNA sequence: TGTGCCACCAGTGATACAGGACAGCCCGGCAATCAGCCCCAGCATTTT.